This T cell receptor (beta chain) appears in the sequencing data of a study of blood T cell repertoires in COVID-19. Background on the study: Samples of COVID-19 (acute and convalescent) were obtained from the United States, Italy and Spain. T cells, B-cell-depleted T cells, or PBMCs provided the cDNA or gDNA that served as material.

Germline V gene lookup returns CDR1 SGHVS and CDR2 FQNEAQ. V shed 6 bases and J 0 bases; nucleotides not matched to a gene: 8. This CDR3 is built from 16 residues. Original methodology: Estimation of nucleated cell counts was performed using reference gene primer amplification. Only in-frame clones appear in the TCRdb table, and some are missing; sequencing was by immunoSEQ multiplex PCR. V and J calls and clone size are given by that table; D and trimming were obtained from the DNA. This table has 100,000 or so clones, roughly 80% appearing once. This chain connects TRBV7-8 to TRBJ1-5; 7 bases agree with TRBD1. The sequence was obtained from a woman older than 75 with acute or convalescent COVID-19. Sequencing used peripheral blood. The CDR3 bases are TGTGCCAGCAGTTCCCGGGGACAGTATAGCAATCAGCCCCAGCATTTT. This sequence encodes CASSSRGQYSNQPQHF.